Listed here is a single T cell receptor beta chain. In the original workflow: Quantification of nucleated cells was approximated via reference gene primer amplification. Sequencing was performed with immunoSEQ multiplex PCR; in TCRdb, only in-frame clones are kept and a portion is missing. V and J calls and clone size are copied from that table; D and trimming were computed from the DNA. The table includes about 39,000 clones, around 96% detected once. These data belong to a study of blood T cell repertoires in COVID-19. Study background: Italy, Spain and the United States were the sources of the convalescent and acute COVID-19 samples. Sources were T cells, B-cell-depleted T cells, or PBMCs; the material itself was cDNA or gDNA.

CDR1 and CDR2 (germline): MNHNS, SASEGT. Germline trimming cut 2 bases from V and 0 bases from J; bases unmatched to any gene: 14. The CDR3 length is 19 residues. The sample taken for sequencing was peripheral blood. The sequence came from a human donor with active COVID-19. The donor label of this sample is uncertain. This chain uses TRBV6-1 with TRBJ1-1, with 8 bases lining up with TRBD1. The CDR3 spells CASSENTLGQVGMNTEAFF. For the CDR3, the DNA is TGTGCCAGCAGTGAAAATACTTTGGGACAGGTAGGGATGAACACTGAAGCTTTCTTT.